This TCR beta chain was observed in a study of T cell clusters in autoimmune cytopenias. TRB was amplified by touch-down multiplex PCR, primer pools A and B combined. TCRdb reworked the multiplex PCR reads into one entry per CDR3 protein, no DNA. The listing records more than 13,000 distinct CDR3 sequences. About 39,000 genome equivalents of blood DNA were amplified for TRB. The length of the CDR3 is 17 residues. Per the germline V gene, CDR1 is LNHDA and CDR2 is SQIVND (reference sequence). The chain uses TRBV19 and TRBJ1-2. Sequenced input: peripheral blood. This TCR was sampled from a human donor with an autoimmune cytopenia or autoimmune hepatitis (not recorded which). The CDR3 sequence is CASSMKGTDLLTKGYTF.